One sample yielded the 30 T cell receptor beta chains listed below, sequenced in a study of shared clonotypes between healthy human individuals (dated by TCRdb to the early 2020s). Receptor libraries were prepared by the immunoSEQ multiplex PCR assay. In its TCRdb copy, this immuneACCESS table keeps in-frame sequences only and misses some clones. Where compared with another copy, unresolved V genes explain less than half of these, and the others have no known cause. Across this sample there are 500,000 to 650,000 clones, with around 81% seen only once. 12% of the sample belongs to the ten largest clones. The source material was PBMCs. These receptors all stem from a woman aged 40 to 50 in good health. Some clones in this sample may be carry-over from other donors' samples.

V and J are TRBV28 and TRBJ2-7; D is possibly TRBD2 (6 bases). There are 13 residues in the CDR3. Trimming took 2 bases from V and 7 from J, leaving 12 bases between them. Germline CDR1 and CDR2: MDHEN and SYDVKM. The DNA of the CDR3 is TGTGCCAGCAGTTTAGGGGACTGGAAAGAGCAGTACTTC. Translation: CASSLGDWKEQYF.

This clone was seen once. The chain uses TRBV28 and TRBJ2-7; no clear D. Germline V gives CDR1 MDHEN, CDR2 SYDVKM. The CDR3 is 14 residues long. The ends were cut back, 5 bases at V and 2 bases at J, with 13 bases in the middle. The CDR3 sequence: CASSPPPTAYEQYF. The DNA for the CDR3 is TGTGCCAGCAGTCCCCCCCCCACAGCCTACGAGCAGTACTTC. The whole variable domain, remainder taken from reference TRBV28 and TRBJ2-7, is DVKVTQSSRYLVKRTGEKVFLECVQDMDHENMFWYRQDPGLGLRLIYFSYDVKMKEKGDIPEGYSVSREKKERFSLILESASTNQTSMYLCASSPPPTAYEQYFGPGTRLTVT.

This clone was detected a few times. The sample has other DNA sequences that encode this CDR3 too. This chain uses TRBV18 with TRBJ2-5; TRBD2 aligns across 10 bases. The CDR3 loop spans 16 amino acids. V gave up 1 base and J gave up 3 bases; unmatched junction bases: 5. Germline CDR1 is KGHSH and CDR2 is LQKENI. CDR3 bases: TGTGCCAGCTCACCACTAGCGGGAGGACCCGAAGAGACCCAGTACTTC. It translates to CASSPLAGGPEETQYF.

The rearrangement uses TRBV13 and TRBJ2-7; TRBD2 is a possible D gene (5 bases). CDR3 length: 14 residues. Trimming shortened V by 3 bases and J by 13 bases, and 22 bases separated the two germline ends. CDR1 is PRHDT, CDR2 FYEKMQ, per germline (reference sequence). CDR3 DNA: TGTGCCAGCAGCTTGCGGGTAACAGCGAATTACCCTTACTTC. Protein product: CASSLRVTANYPYF.

V gene TRBV30 combines with J gene TRBJ2-4; D is unclear. The CDR3 sequence is 17 residues long. Germline V gene data show CDR1 as GTSNPN and CDR2 as SVGIG (reference sequence). Trimming took 4 bases from V and 1 from J, leaving 20 bases between them. CDR3 protein: CAWNRRSSRVAKNIQYF. The CDR3 DNA is TGTGCCTGGAACCGACGCAGTAGCCGGGTTGCCAAAAACATTCAGTACTTC.

This sequence joins TRBV27 and TRBJ2-2, with 7 bases fitting TRBD2. From germline, CDR1 is MNHEY and CDR2 SMNVEV (reference sequence). V lost 3 bases, J lost 6 bases, and 7 bases stayed unmatched. The CDR3 extends over 15 amino acids. This CDR3 reads CASSLAGVAAGELFF. The CDR3, as DNA: TGTGCCAGCAGTTTGGCGGGAGTTGCGGCCGGGGAGCTGTTTTTT.

The chain combines TRBV5-1 with TRBJ2-5, with TRBD1 identical over 9 bases. The CDR3 extends over 16 amino acids. The V and J ends lost 0 bases and 5 bases, in that order; junction bases with no gene match: 8. CDR1 and CDR2 (germline): SGHRS, YFSETQ. CDR3 protein: CASSLAGQGPGETQYF. The CDR3 bases are TGCGCCAGCAGCTTGGCCGGACAGGGGCCGGGGGAGACCCAGTACTTC.

This clone is a singleton in its sample. This chain connects TRBV5-4 to TRBJ2-3, with 11 bases fitting TRBD2. J lost 4 bases, V lost 1 base, and 8 bases had no gene match. There are 17 residues in the CDR3. Germline V gene data show CDR1 as SGHNT and CDR2 as YYREEE (reference sequence). CDR3 in DNA: TGTGCCAGCAGCTTGAAACTAGCGGGAGTTGGCGCAGATACGCAGTATTTT. This codes for CASSLKLAGVGADTQYF. Based on the CDR3 plus reference TRBV5-4 and TRBJ2-3, the full variable domain is ETGVTQSPTHLIKTRGQQVTLRCSSQSGHNTVSWYQQALGQGPQFIFQYYREEENGRGNFPPRFSGLQFPNYSSELNVNALELDDSALYLCASSLKLAGVGADTQYFGPGTRLTVL.

About this clone: Mismatch with germline at one junction end may stem from a read error. The chain is built from TRBV7-7 and TRBJ2-2; TRBD1 or TRBD2 may be the D gene (6 bases each). The CDR3 extends over 14 amino acids. CDR1 SSHAT and CDR2 FNYEAQ come from the germline V gene (reference sequence). The CDR3 region is CASSQGTYTGELFF. CDR3 nucleotide sequence: TGTGCTAGCAGCCAGGGGACTTACACCGGGGAGCTGTTTTTT. The whole variable domain, filled in from reference TRBV7-7 and TRBJ2-2, reads GAGVSQSPRYKVTKRGQDVTLRCDPISSHATLYWYQQALGQGPEFLTYFNYEAQPDKSGLPSDRFSAERPEGSISTLTIQRTEQRDSAMYRCASSQGTYTGELFFGEGSRLTVL.

This sequence joins TRBV10-3 and TRBJ2-5, with D possibly matching TRBD1 (6 bases). The assigned J gene may be wrong: the sequence end matches TRBJ2-7 better. Germline CDR1 is ENHRY and CDR2 is SYGVKD. The CDR3 runs to 14 residues. CDR3 loop: CAISNRELIYEQYF. In nucleotides, the CDR3 is TGTGCCATCAGTAACAGGGAACTCATCTACGAGCAGTACTTC.

This chain links TRBV15 with TRBJ2-2; the match to TRBD2 covers 9 bases. J was trimmed by 4 bases and V by 4 bases; bases with no gene match: 10. Germline V gives CDR1 LNHNV, CDR2 YYDKDF (reference sequence). The CDR3 spans 17 residues. The DNA for the CDR3 is TGTGCCACCAGCACGGGACTAGCAGAGTTGGTCACCGGGGAGCTGTTTTTT. Translation gives CATSTGLAELVTGELFF.

This chain uses TRBV7-2 with TRBJ1-5, with D possibly matching TRBD1 (6 bases). The CDR3 length is 15 residues. V lost 5 bases and J 2 bases, leaving 13 bases between the germline ends. CDR1 is SGHTA and CDR2 is FQGNSA in the germline V gene. CDR3 protein: CASSPIGGRNQPQHF. The DNA for the CDR3 is TGTGCCAGCAGCCCCATAGGGGGACGCAATCAGCCCCAGCATTTT.

This clone was counted a few times. V gene TRBV27 combines with J gene TRBJ1-5, with no clear D. V lost 0 bases and J lost 5, with 5 bases in between. Germline V gene lookup returns CDR1 MNHEY and CDR2 SMNVEV (reference sequence). This CDR3 is built from 13 residues. The CDR3 region has the DNA TGTGCCAGCAGTTTATCGCGGGATCAGCCCCAGCATTTT. Its protein product is CASSLSRDQPQHF.

V and J are TRBV21-1 and TRBJ2-7; TRBD2 reflects the table's D call only, with no check against the DNA. TRBV21-1 is an annotated pseudogene. The CDR3 is 18 amino acids. The DNA of the CDR3 is TGTGCCAGCAGCAAAGCTCCCCTCACCTCCATTGAGAGGGTCGAGCAGTACTTC. As protein: CASSKAPLTSIERVEQYF.

The chain carries TRBV9 and TRBJ2-3; TRBD2 matches at 7 bases. There are 17 residues in the CDR3. V was clipped by 4 bases and J by 1 base; unmatched bases: 12. CDR1 is SGDLS and CDR2 is YYNGEE in the germline V gene. The CDR3 protein is CASSPFGGGPGTDTQYF. CDR3 sequence (DNA): TGTGCCAGCAGCCCCTTTGGGGGAGGGCCGGGCACAGATACGCAGTATTTT. The full variable domain, its missing parts supplied by reference TRBV9 and TRBJ2-3, is DSGVTQTPKHLITATGQRVTLRCSPRSGDLSVYWYQQSLDQGLQFLIQYYNGEERAKGNILERFSAQQFPDLHSELNLSSLELGDSALYFCASSPFGGGPGTDTQYFGPGTRLTVL.

This clone has ten or more counts. The rearrangement links TRBV28 to TRBJ2-1, with 8 bases lining up with TRBD2. The germline CDR1 and CDR2 sequences are MDHEN and SYDVKM. CDR3 length equals 15 residues. The V and J ends lost 5 bases and 7 bases, in that order; junction bases with no gene match: 10. CDR3 DNA: TGTGCCAGCAGTCACCCTCGGGGGGGCCAGAATGAGCAGTTCTTC. This translates into CASSHPRGGQNEQFF.

This rearrangement joins TRBV6-1 to TRBJ2-5, with a tentative D call TRBD2 (7 bases). The last part of the DNA fits TRBJ2-7 better; the J call may be wrong. CDR1 and CDR2 from the germline V gene are MNHNS and SASEGT. The CDR3 sequence is 15 residues long. The CDR3 loop is CASSEAGGAAYEQYF. The CDR3 DNA sequence: TGTGCCAGCAGTGAAGCAGGGGGGGCCGCCTACGAGCAGTACTTC.

This sequence joins TRBV19 and TRBJ2-7, with D possibly matching TRBD1 (6 bases). Per the germline V gene, CDR1 is LNHDA and CDR2 is SQIVND (reference sequence). CDR3 size: 15 residues. V shed 3 bases and J shed 1 base, with 13 bases lying between them. The CDR3 region is CASSMVTGISYEQYF. DNA for the CDR3: TGTGCCAGTAGTATGGTAACAGGGATATCCTACGAGCAGTACTTC. Complete variable domain (other parts from reference TRBV19 and TRBJ2-7): DGGITQSPKYLFRKEGQNVTLSCEQNLNHDAMYWYRQDPGQGLRLIYYSQIVNDFQKGDIAEGYSVSREKKESFPLTVTSAQKNPTAFYLCASSMVTGISYEQYFGPGTRLTVT.

The rearrangement uses TRBV28 and TRBJ1-2, with D possibly TRBD1 on 6 matching bases. Germline CDR1 MDHEN, CDR2 SYDVKM. The CDR3 sequence is 12 residues long. The DNA of the CDR3 is TGTGCATTCGGGGGCCGCCTAGGTGGCTACACCTTC. Its protein is CAFGGRLGGYTF.

Remarks on this clone: A read error may be the cause here, since a much bigger clone is one base away. This sequence joins TRBV4-1 and TRBJ1-2; D unresolved. Trimming removed 4 bases at V and 2 bases at J, with 17 bases between. From germline, CDR1 is MGHRA and CDR2 YSYEKL. This CDR3 comprises 16 residues. CDR3 protein: CASSLVLRVRNYGYTF. CDR3 in DNA: TGCGCCAGCAGCCTTGTGTTGCGTGTACGGAACTATGGCTACACCTTC.

This chain connects TRBV18 to TRBJ2-7; TRBD1 agrees at 11 bases. This CDR3 is 15 amino acids long. Trimming at V came to 6 bases and at J to 3 bases, leaving 7 bases not matched to a gene. Germline V gene data show CDR1 as KGHSH and CDR2 as LQKENI. The CDR3 loop reads CASSLRGQGDYEQYF. DNA for the CDR3: TGTGCCAGCTCCTTACGGGGACAGGGGGACTACGAGCAGTACTTC.

The chain uses TRBV5-4 and TRBJ2-4; no reliable D call. Germline V gene lookup returns CDR1 SGHNT and CDR2 YYREEE (reference sequence). V lost 0 bases, J lost 0 bases, and 10 bases lay in between. This CDR3 spans 16 amino acids. CDR3 region: CASSLARHGAKNIQYF. CDR3 bases: TGTGCCAGCAGCTTGGCGCGTCACGGAGCCAAAAACATTCAGTACTTC. The whole variable domain, filled in from reference TRBV5-4 and TRBJ2-4, reads ETGVTQSPTHLIKTRGQQVTLRCSSQSGHNTVSWYQQALGQGPQFIFQYYREEENGRGNFPPRFSGLQFPNYSSELNVNALELDDSALYLCASSLARHGAKNIQYFGAGTRLSVL.

This CDR3 is CASSSGSGNTIYF. CDR3 coding DNA: TGTGCCAGCAGCTCAGGGTCTGGAAACACCATATATTTT. The V and J genes are TRBV7-3 and TRBJ1-3; D perhaps matches TRBD1 (5 bases). CDR3 size: 13 residues. V dropped 4 bases and J dropped 1 base, with 5 bases sitting between them. Germline V lookup: CDR1 SGHTA, CDR2 FQGTGA.

The J gene is TRBJ1-1, the V gene TRBV27; D uncertain. The CDR3 runs 15 residues. V was shortened by 6 bases and J by 0 bases, with 14 bases between the two germline ends. Germline-derived CDR1 and CDR2 are MNHEY and SMNVEV (reference sequence). The CDR3 DNA is TGTGCCAGCAGGCCCGAGTTGAGAGTGAACACTGAAGCTTTCTTT. Encoded protein: CASRPELRVNTEAFF.

The V gene is TRBV19, the J gene TRBJ2-5, with 7 bases that match TRBD1. Trimming at V came to 2 bases and at J to 5 bases, leaving 14 bases not matched to a gene. The germline V gene has CDR1 LNHDA and CDR2 SQIVND (reference sequence). The CDR3 totals 17 residues. CDR3 region: CASSITLPRTGRETQYF. The CDR3 DNA reads TGTGCCAGTAGTATAACCCTCCCTAGGACAGGCCGGGAGACCCAGTACTTC. Variable domain in full (rest from reference TRBV19 and TRBJ2-5): DGGITQSPKYLFRKEGQNVTLSCEQNLNHDAMYWYRQDPGQGLRLIYYSQIVNDFQKGDIAEGYSVSREKKESFPLTVTSAQKNPTAFYLCASSITLPRTGRETQYFGPGTRLLVL.

The gene calls are TRBV11-2 and TRBJ2-1; 12 bases map to TRBD2. This CDR3 spans 14 amino acids. The germline V gene has CDR1 SGHAT and CDR2 FQNNGV. J gave up 10 bases and V 6 bases, and 7 bases lay outside the gene matches. This chain's CDR3 is CASRLPGTSGEQFF. CDR3 coding DNA: TGTGCCAGCAGACTCCCCGGGACTAGCGGGGAGCAGTTCTTC.

The DNA for the CDR3 is TGTGCCAGCTCACCACCGATTGGGGCCAACGTCCTGACTTTC. The encoded protein is CASSPPIGANVLTF. The chain recombines TRBV18 with TRBJ2-6, with D hard to call. Germline CDR1 is KGHSH and CDR2 is LQKENI. V dropped 0 bases and J dropped 3 bases, with 3 bases sitting between them. The CDR3 totals 14 residues.

The genes are TRBV9 and TRBJ1-4; 8 nucleotides match TRBD1. Germline CDR1 and CDR2: SGDLS and YYNGEE. The CDR3 has 15 amino acids. Trimming took 0 bases from V and 6 from J; bases not matched to a gene: 4. CDR3 in DNA: TGTGCCAGCAGCGTAGGGCCAGGGGGCCATGAAAAACTGTTTTTT. It yields the protein CASSVGPGGHEKLFF.

About this clone itself: A junction end diverges from the germline sequence, so it may reflect a read error. The chain is built from TRBV9 and TRBJ2-2, with D unresolved. The CDR3 loop spans 14 amino acids. Germline V lookup: CDR1 SGDLS, CDR2 YYNGEE. The CDR3 is CVSSVELNTGELFF. Written as DNA, the CDR3 is TGTGTCAGCAGCGTAGAACTAAACACCGGGGAGCTGTTTTTT.

V is TRBV6-1 and J is TRBJ1-2; 8 nucleotides line up with TRBD1. Germline V CDR1 and CDR2: MNHNS, SASEGT. There are 14 residues in the CDR3. Trimming cost V 5 bases and J 1 base; bases outside gene matches: 3. DNA of the CDR3: TGTGCCAGCAGTAGGACAGGGAGTAACTATGGCTACACCTTC. Protein: CASSRTGSNYGYTF.